The sequence of this TCR beta chain was determined in a study of CD8+ T cells in alopecia areata (dated by TCRdb to about 2018). For the study in its entirety: The treated patients, all with moderate-to-severe alopecia areata, were enrolled in an open-label pilot trial of oral tofacitinib given at 5 to 10 mg twice daily. In humans, TCRbeta sequencing was performed on scalp tissue and on sorted CD4+ and CD8+ peripheral blood T cells from healthy controls and from patients with patchy or totalis/universalis alopecia areata. Scalp clonality was compared across normal scalp (n=4), patchy alopecia areata scalp (n=8), and alopecia totalis/universalis scalp (n=8). RNA was extracted with the PAXgene miRNA kit for fixed scalp, the miRNeasy kit for PBMCs, and the RNeasy kit for mouse skin. Tofacitinib was administered for 6 to 18 months, and 6 months of follow-up off drug were then conducted to assess delayed response and recurrence. immunoSEQ multiplex PCR using 35 Vbeta forward primers and 13 Jbeta reverse primers was used to amplify TCRbeta CDR3 regions. To study T cell clonal expansion in alopecia areata, the researchers applied high-throughput TCRbeta sequencing to both the C3H/HeJ mouse model and human patients. Disease severity in treated patients was measured with the SALT score, which quantifies the percentage of affected scalp surface area. Biopsies were taken from tofacitinib-treated patients at baseline and again at 4 and 24 weeks into treatment, and several of those patients also had a later scalp biopsy. What the study reported, not specific to this receptor: Compared with normal scalp, lesional scalp, particularly in alopecia totalis/universalis, had higher clonality and more expanded CD8+ clones, which suggests antigenic drive. Tofacitinib significantly lowered scalp clonality and the number of expanded CD8+ clones among the top 100 scalp clones. Because the treated cohort was small and included a single nonresponder, larger studies are needed to assess links between baseline CD8+ expansion and response. Unlike mouse skin, which is dominated by gammadelta T cells, normal human skin has resident alphabeta T cells that are also sequenced, and this complicates analysis of the scalp TCR repertoire. Compared with mice, TCR sequences shared between patients were less clear, possibly partly because of HLA diversity across the patient population. Many expanded lesional clones persisted in scalp and blood during tofacitinib treatment, which may partly explain relapse after stopping treatment.

The library was produced with the immunoSEQ multiplex PCR assay. RNA was extracted from all samples and reverse transcribed into cDNA as template for TCR sequencing. First-strand cDNA was synthesized with SuperScript III using a 2:1 mix of oligo-dT and random hexamers. A synthetic immune receptor repertoire was used to measure amplification bias, and any remaining bias was corrected computationally. As for how the authors treated the data: Raw reads were preprocessed to remove errors, and CDR3 was defined by IMGT conventions from the conserved cysteine to phenylalanine. To get clonality, Shannon entropy was normalized by log2 of the number of productive unique TCRs and the result was subtracted from 1. Scalp TCRbeta sequences were cross-referenced with sorted blood CD4 and CD8 repertoires so that the CD4 or CD8 identity of scalp clones could be inferred. Held by TCRdb, this immuneACCESS table contains in-frame sequences only and omits some clones. Under half of the omission traces to an unresolved V gene where checked; the cause of the rest is unknown. The V and J calls and clone size come from that table; D and trimming were worked out from the DNA. The sample contains about 180,000 clones, roughly 50% of them found a single time. The ten largest clones capture about 10% of the sample.

On this clone itself: Its recognized antigen is unknown. No clone much larger than this one lies a single base away; base qualities are absent.

Per the publication, the time point label means: 24 weeks on oral tofacitinib. What the treatment or condition label conveys for this sample: oral pan-JAK inhibitor, 5-10 mg twice daily. From alopecia areata patients, peripheral blood was collected along with lesional scalp punch biopsies. PBMCs were separated by density centrifugation and stained for CD3, CD4 and CD8, after which CD4+ and CD8+ T cells were sorted on a FACSAria. The clonotype comes from a human donor with alopecia areata. Here the sequenced sample was CD8+ T cells sorted from blood, taken at week 24, from a patient treated with tofacitinib.

The base sequence is TGCGCCAGCAGCCAAGTTTGGGGGGGTACCGACTCTGGGGCCAACGTCCTGACTTTC. Its protein is CASSQVWGGTDSGANVLTF. The chain couples TRBV4-3 to TRBJ2-6; 7 central nucleotides agree with TRBD2. Including cysteine and phenylalanine, the CDR3 has 19 amino acids. The only DNA kept is the CDR3, 57 bases in frame from the first base. Trimming accounts for 1 base at V and 0 bases at J, while the number of junction bases matched to no gene is 9. In the germline V gene, CDR1 corresponds to LGHNA and CDR2 to YSLEER.